Following are 17 T cell receptor beta chains from one sample sequenced in a study of blood T cells in healthy people across ages. Through a sample-barcoded 5' primer and a J-beta primer mix, a second PCR was run for roughly 6 to 12 cycles. TCRdb reprocessed the 5' RACE reads with MiXCR, giving one entry per CDR3 protein. The table shows under 1,000,000 distinct CDR3 sequences, with about 47% occurring only once. Specimen: blood. Receptor source: a man aged 80 or over in good health.

In this sample, this clonotype turned up a few times. The CDR3 loop is CASSWGKPLHF. The CDR3 DNA reads as TGTGCCAGCAGTTGGGGGAAACCCCTCCACTTT. V and J are TRBV12-3 or TRBV12-4 and TRBJ1-6, with D tentatively TRBD1 (5 bases). The CDR3 is 11 amino acids. Trimming removed 4 bases from V and 12 bases from J, with 7 bases in between.

The V and J genes are TRBV12-3 or TRBV12-4 and TRBJ2-5, with D possibly being TRBD1 or TRBD2 (5 bases each). The CDR3 sequence is 15 residues long. Trimming took 5 bases from V and 4 from J, leaving 17 bases between them. This chain's CDR3 is CASSPRDPGGETQYF. In DNA form, the CDR3 reads TGTGCCAGCAGTCCCCGGGACCCCGGCGGAGAGACCCAGTACTTC.

This clonotype was seen more than once but under ten times. CDR3 amino acids: CASSESRGGGTQETQYF. The DNA of the CDR3 is TGCGCCAGCAGTGAGAGTCGGGGCGGGGGGACCCAAGAGACCCAGTACTTC. V usage is TRBV10-2 and J usage is TRBJ2-5; 8 bases agree with TRBD2. CDR1 is WSHSY and CDR2 is SAAADI in the germline V gene. This CDR3 contains 17 residues. With V trimmed by 2 bases and J by 1 base, 9 bases remained unmatched.

This chain links TRBV19 with TRBJ2-7; weak D call: TRBD1 (6 bases). Trimming left V 5 bases short and J 6 bases short, with 20 bases between. The CDR3 is 15 amino acids. Germline CDR1 LNHDA, CDR2 SQIVND (reference sequence). The CDR3 reads CASSPQQGSVGEQYF. The CDR3, as DNA: TGTGCCAGTAGTCCACAACAGGGTTCGGTGGGCGAGCAGTACTTC.

This clonotype was observed many times. The chain's CDR3 is CSARDGGRLNEQFF. The DNA for the CDR3 is TGCAGTGCTAGAGATGGGGGCAGGTTGAATGAGCAGTTCTTC. The chain joins TRBV20-1 to TRBJ2-1, with D perhaps matching TRBD1 (6 bases). CDR3 length: 14 amino acids. From germline, CDR1 is DFQATT and CDR2 SNEGSKA (reference sequence). Trimming took off 0 bases at V and 7 bases at J, with 13 bases between the two ends.

This clonotype showed up just a few times. The gene calls are TRBV2 and TRBJ2-1; perhaps TRBD2 as D (6 bases). V lost 7 bases and J 7 bases, leaving 23 bases between the germline ends. The CDR3 is made up of 16 amino acids. The V gene's germline CDR1 is SNHLY and CDR2 FYNNEI. The CDR3, as DNA: TGTGCCAGCACGGCTCAGCTAGGGCGCGGAGGGAATGAGCAGTTCTTC. Residues: CASTAQLGRGGNEQFF.

The chain has TRBV13 and TRBJ2-4, with D possibly being TRBD1 (6 bases). CDR1 is PRHDT and CDR2 is FYEKMQ in the germline V gene (reference sequence). This CDR3 is 17 amino acids long. V lost 5 bases, J lost 9 bases, and 26 bases lay in between. CDR3 amino acids: CASSPIGGASGSVIQYF. CDR3 sequence (DNA): TGTGCCAGCAGCCCCATTGGGGGCGCATCGGGGAGTGTCATTCAGTACTTC.

The rearrangement joins TRBV7-3 to TRBJ2-5; TRBD2 aligns across 7 bases. The CDR3 spans 15 residues. The V gene's germline CDR1 is SGHTA and CDR2 FQGTGA. With 2 bases clipped from V and 4 bases from J, the junction kept 7 bases outside the gene matches. In nucleotides, the CDR3 is TGTGCCAGCAGCTTACGGGGAGGGCCGACAGAGACCCAGTACTTC. It codes for CASSLRGGPTETQYF. The variable domain in full, completed from reference TRBV7-3 and TRBJ2-5, reads GAGVSQTPSNKVTEKGKYVELRCDPISGHTALYWYRQSLGQGPEFLIYFQGTGAADDSGLPNDRFFAVRPEGSVSTLKIQRTERGDSAVYLCASSLRGGPTETQYFGPGTRLLVL.

The chain uses TRBV7-2 and TRBJ2-5; D not resolved. CDR1 SGHTA and CDR2 FQGNSA come from the germline V gene. Trimming left V 1 base short and J 1 base short, with 7 bases between. This CDR3 comprises 14 residues. For the CDR3, the DNA is TGTGCCAGCAGCTTAGACGTCTTCCAAGAGACCCAGTACTTC. Amino acid sequence: CASSLDVFQETQYF. The variable domain in full, with the rest retrieved from reference TRBV7-2 and TRBJ2-5, is GAGVSQSPSNKVTEKGKDVELRCDPISGHTALYWYRQSLGQGLEFLIYFQGNSAPDKSGLPSDRFSAERTGGSVSTLTIQRTQQEDSAVYLCASSLDVFQETQYFGPGTRLLVL.

On this clonotype itself: Because it lacks the conserved phenylalanine or tryptophan at the end, this CDR3 is likely a read error. Because the CDR3's place on the DNA is in doubt, the DNA is left out and the CDR3 is given as listed by TCRdb. V usage is TRBV4-2 and J usage is TRBJ2-7; TRBD2 reflects the table's D call only, with no check against the DNA. CDR1 and CDR2 (germline): LGHNA, YNFKEQ. From its first to its last residue, the CDR3 has 15 amino acids. The CDR3 reads CASSQIAGVEETQYL.

The chain links TRBV9 to TRBJ2-3, with TRBD2 as a possible D gene (6 bases). Germline V gene sequence: CDR1 SGDLS, CDR2 YYNGEE. Trimming removed 3 bases at V and 1 base at J, with 12 bases between. The CDR3 contains 15 residues. The CDR3 DNA follows: TGTGCCAGCAGCGAGAAGGGACTCCGCACAGATACGCAGTATTTT. The encoded protein is CASSEKGLRTDTQYF.

Only a few counts were recorded for this clonotype. The chain combines TRBV7-2 with TRBJ2-3; D gene unclear. Trimming removed 4 bases at V and 1 base at J, with 15 bases between. CDR3 size: 16 residues. The germline V gene has CDR1 SGHTA and CDR2 FQGNSA. CDR3 residues: CASSSASGVRTDTQYF. The CDR3 DNA follows: TGTGCCAGCAGCTCCGCGTCCGGCGTTCGCACAGATACGCAGTATTTT.

The chain links TRBV12-3 or TRBV12-4 to TRBJ1-5, with D unresolved. Trimming shortened V by 6 bases and J by 0 bases, and 9 bases separated the two germline ends. The CDR3 loop spans 14 amino acids. CDR3 protein: CASRSRYSNQPQHF. The CDR3 DNA reads TGTGCCAGCAGATCAAGGTATAGCAATCAGCCCCAGCATTTT.

This clonotype was detected a few times. V and J are TRBV25-1 and TRBJ2-5, with 9 positions matching TRBD2. Trimming removed 4 bases from V and 4 bases from J; junction bases left unmatched: 4. CDR3 length: 14 amino acids. Germline values: CDR1 MGHDK, CDR2 SYGVNS. The CDR3 region has the DNA TGTGCCAGCAGTGGTAGCGGGAGAGGAGAGACCCAGTACTTC. Protein product: CASSGSGRGETQYF.

This clonotype was observed many times. The chain combines TRBV5-6 with TRBJ2-3, with 10 positions matching TRBD2. From germline, CDR1 is SGHDT and CDR2 YYEEEE. The CDR3 totals 16 residues. Unmatched junction bases numbered 8, after V lost 0 bases and J lost 7 bases. CDR3 nucleotides: TGTGCCAGCAGCTTGGCGGGTAGCGGGAGGCGAAATACGCAGTATTTT. This codes for CASSLAGSGRRNTQYF.

V is TRBV2 and J is TRBJ2-2; the D gene is possibly TRBD1 (5 bases). This CDR3 has 15 residues. In germline, CDR1 is SNHLY, CDR2 FYNNEI. V gave up 5 bases and J gave up 4 bases, with 14 bases separating them. The CDR3 DNA follows: TGTGCCAGCAGTAGGGCAGGGTTTTTCACCGGGGAGCTGTTTTTT. Amino acids: CASSRAGFFTGELFF.

V gene TRBV7-2 combines with J gene TRBJ1-2, with TRBD1 matching over 8 bases. Looked up from germline, CDR1 is SGHTA and CDR2 is FQGNSA. The CDR3 is made up of 15 amino acids. The junction had 12 bases not matched to a gene; V was cut back by 5 bases and J by 7 bases. The CDR3, as DNA: TGTGCCAGCAGCCTGGGCCAGGGGGCGCTTGGTGGCTACACCTTC. Protein sequence: CASSLGQGALGGYTF.